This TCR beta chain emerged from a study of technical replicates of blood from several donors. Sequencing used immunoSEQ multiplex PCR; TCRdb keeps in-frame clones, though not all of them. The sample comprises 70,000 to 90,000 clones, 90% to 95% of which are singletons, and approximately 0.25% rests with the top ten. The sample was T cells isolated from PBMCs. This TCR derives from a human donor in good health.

In DNA, the CDR3 is TGTGCCAGCAGTGAAGGATGGCTAGGAGTGGAGGAAGCTTTCTTT. As protein: CASSEGWLGVEEAFF. The genes are TRBV6-1 and TRBJ1-1; no clear D. CDR1 and CDR2 (germline): MNHNS, SASEGT. The CDR3 loop spans 15 amino acids. Trimming stripped 1 base from V and 8 bases from J, with 17 bases between.